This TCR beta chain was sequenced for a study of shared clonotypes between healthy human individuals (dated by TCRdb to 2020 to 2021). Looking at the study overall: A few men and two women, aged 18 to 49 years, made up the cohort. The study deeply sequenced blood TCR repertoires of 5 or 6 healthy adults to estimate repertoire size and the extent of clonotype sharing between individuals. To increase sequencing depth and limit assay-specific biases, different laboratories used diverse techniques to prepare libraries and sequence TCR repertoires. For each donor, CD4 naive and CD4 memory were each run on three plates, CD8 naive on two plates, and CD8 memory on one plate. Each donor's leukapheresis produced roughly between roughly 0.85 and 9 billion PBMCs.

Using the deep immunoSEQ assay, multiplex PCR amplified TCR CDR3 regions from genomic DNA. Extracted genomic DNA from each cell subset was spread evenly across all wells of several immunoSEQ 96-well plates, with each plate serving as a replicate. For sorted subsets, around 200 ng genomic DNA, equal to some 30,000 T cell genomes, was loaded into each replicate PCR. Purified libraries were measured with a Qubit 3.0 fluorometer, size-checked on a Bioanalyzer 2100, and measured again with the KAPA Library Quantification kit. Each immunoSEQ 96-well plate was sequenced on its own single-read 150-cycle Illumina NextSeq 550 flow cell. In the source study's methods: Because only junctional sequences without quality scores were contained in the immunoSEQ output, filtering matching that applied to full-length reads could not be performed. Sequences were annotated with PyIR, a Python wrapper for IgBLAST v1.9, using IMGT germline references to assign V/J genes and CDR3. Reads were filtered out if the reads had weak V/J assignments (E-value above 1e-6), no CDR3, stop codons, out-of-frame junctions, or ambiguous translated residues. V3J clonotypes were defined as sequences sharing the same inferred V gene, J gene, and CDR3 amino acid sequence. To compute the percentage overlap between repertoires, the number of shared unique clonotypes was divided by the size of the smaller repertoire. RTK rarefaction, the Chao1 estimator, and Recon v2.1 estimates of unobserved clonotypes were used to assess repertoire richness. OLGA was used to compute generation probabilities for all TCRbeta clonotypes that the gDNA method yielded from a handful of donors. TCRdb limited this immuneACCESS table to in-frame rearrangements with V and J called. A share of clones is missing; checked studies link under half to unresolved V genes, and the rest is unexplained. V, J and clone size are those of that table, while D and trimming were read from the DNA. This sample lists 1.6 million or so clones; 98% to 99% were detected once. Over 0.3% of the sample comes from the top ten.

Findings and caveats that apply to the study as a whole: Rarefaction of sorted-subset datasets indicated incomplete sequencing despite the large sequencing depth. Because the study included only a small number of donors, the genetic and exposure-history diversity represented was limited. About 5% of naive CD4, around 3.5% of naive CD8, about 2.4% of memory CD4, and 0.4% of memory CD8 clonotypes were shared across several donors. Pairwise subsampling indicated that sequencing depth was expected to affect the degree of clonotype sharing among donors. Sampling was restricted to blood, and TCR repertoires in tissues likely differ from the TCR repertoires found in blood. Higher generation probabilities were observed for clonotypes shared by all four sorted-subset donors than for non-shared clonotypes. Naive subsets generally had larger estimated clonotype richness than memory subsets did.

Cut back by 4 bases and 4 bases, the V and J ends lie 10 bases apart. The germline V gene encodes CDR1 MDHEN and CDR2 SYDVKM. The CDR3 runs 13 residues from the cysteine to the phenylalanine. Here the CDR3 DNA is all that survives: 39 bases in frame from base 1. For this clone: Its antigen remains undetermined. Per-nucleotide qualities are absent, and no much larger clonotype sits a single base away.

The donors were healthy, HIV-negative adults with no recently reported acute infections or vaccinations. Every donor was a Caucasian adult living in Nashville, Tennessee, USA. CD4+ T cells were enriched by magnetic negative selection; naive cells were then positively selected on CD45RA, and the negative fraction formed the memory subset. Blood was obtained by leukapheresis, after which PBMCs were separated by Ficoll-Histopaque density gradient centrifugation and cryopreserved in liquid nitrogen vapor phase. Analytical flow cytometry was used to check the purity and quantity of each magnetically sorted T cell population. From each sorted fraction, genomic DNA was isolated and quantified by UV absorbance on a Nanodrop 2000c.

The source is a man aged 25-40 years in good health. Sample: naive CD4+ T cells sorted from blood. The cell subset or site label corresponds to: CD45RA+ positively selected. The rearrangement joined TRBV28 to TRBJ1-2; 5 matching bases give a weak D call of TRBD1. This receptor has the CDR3 CASSSEGLYGYTF. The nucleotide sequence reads TGTGCCAGCAGTTCTGAGGGACTCTATGGCTACACCTTC.